This T cell receptor (beta chain) was observed in a study of T-cell memory formation after mild COVID-19. About the study: TCR clusters were largely donor specific.

This clonotype was found many times. Its antigen is not known. Employing constant-segment primers, 5'RACE generated TCR alpha and TCR beta cDNA libraries bearing sample barcodes and UMIs. One entry per CDR3 protein results from TCRdb running MiXCR on the 5' RACE reads. The data contain a few hundred thousand distinct CDR3 sequences, around 27% of them singletons. Whole-study findings and limits: Second-wave clones peaking on day 37 lacked confirmed SARS-CoV-2 specificity.

Sample: PBMCs or a T cell subset sorted from them (not recorded which). The receptor was isolated from an adult woman who had mild COVID-19 (a few samples of this study predate the infection). Cell type and time point are not known.

The CDR3 coding sequence is TGTGCCAATAGGCGGACGTTGGACACTGAAGCTTTCTTT. It specifies CANRRTLDTEAFF. The chain employs TRBV12-3 or TRBV12-4 and TRBJ1-1, with unresolved D. The CDR3 runs to 13 residues. Deletions cut 10 bases from V and 3 bases from J, with 15 bases between.